The clone carrying this TCR beta chain was seen once. Its antigen remains unidentified. Germline assignment: CDR1 SEHNR and CDR2 FQNEAQ (reference sequence). V dropped 1 base and J dropped 3 bases, with 9 bases sitting between them. CDR3 size: 14 residues. The data stem from a study of T cell repertoires in cytomegalovirus infection. Across the whole study: Epitope selection comprised recently identified HLA-C-restricted CMV epitopes and well-studied HLA-B-restricted CMV epitopes. Indicated by public TCR beta signatures were CMV infection and matching HLA type.

Via MiXCR, TCRdb re-called the reads, giving one row per CDR3 protein. Of 45,000 to 55,000 distinct CDR3 sequences in the sample, about a fifth were seen once. Study results and limitations: HLA-C-restricted TCR beta clonotypes specific for CMV led the ex vivo response. Frequencies of public TCR beta families were cumulated, and this identified carriers of CMV plus the relevant HLA.

The sequence was collected from a human donor in good health (CMV status not recorded). Some clones in this sample may be carry-over from other donors' samples. The gene calls are TRBV7-9 and TRBJ1-1; D call uncertain. Sequences were derived from CD8+ T cells from cultured PBMCs, sampled from culture after CMV antigen stimulation. The CDR3: CASSLGGGYTEAFF. The CDR3 bases are TGTGCCAGCAGCTTAGGCGGTGGGTACACTGAAGCTTTCTTT. Based on the CDR3 plus reference TRBV7-9 and TRBJ1-1, the full variable domain is DTGVSQNPRHKITKRGQNVTFRCDPISEHNRLYWYRQTLGQGPEFLTYFQNEAQLEKSRLLSDRFSAERPKGSFSTLEIQRTEQGDSAMYLCASSLGGGYTEAFFGQGTRLTVV.